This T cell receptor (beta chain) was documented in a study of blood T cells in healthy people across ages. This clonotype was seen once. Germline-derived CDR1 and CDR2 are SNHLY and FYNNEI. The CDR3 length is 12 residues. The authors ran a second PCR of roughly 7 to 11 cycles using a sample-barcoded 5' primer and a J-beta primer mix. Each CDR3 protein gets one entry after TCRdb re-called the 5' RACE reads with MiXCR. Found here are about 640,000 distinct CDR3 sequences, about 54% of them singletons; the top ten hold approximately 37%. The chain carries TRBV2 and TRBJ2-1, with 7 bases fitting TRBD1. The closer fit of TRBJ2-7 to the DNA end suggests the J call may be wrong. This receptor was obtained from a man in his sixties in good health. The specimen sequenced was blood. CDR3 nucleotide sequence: TGTGCCAGCACATCACAGGGGAGCGAGCAGTACTTC. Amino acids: CASTSQGSEQYF.